The present T cell receptor (beta chain) was sequenced within a study of response to subunit inactivated influenza vaccine. This CDR3 has 15 residues. Per the germline V gene, CDR1 is MNHNS and CDR2 is SASEGT. Trimming took 6 bases from V and 4 from J; bases not matched to a gene: 8. Each CDR3 protein is one row after TCRdb ran MiXCR on the RT-PCR reads. Of about 570,000 distinct CDR3 sequences listed, approximately 11% are singletons. These data are also associated with another study on T cells expressing NK-cell markers. That study reports: Beta-chain TCR cDNA was generated via 5'RACE template switching with UMIs.

This receptor was identified in a man in his forties or fifties who received an inactivated influenza vaccine. The source material was PBMCs from blood, sampled on the day of vaccination. The rearrangement uses TRBV6-1 and TRBJ1-5; 8 bases match TRBD1. CDR3 bases: TGTGCCAGCAGGCCACGCAGGGGGCTTAATCAGCCCCAGCATTTT. Amino acids: CASRPRRGLNQPQHF.